This entry features one T cell receptor (beta chain) sequence. The antigen is undetermined. Generated by immunoSEQ multiplex PCR, the TCRdb table keeps only in-frame clones and is missing some. The repertoire consists of 20,000 to 30,000 clones, with 60% to 75% occurring once and the leading ten covering approximately 12%. This sample was taken from a study of CD4 T cells in relation to SARS-CoV-2 and coronaviruses. On the study more broadly: After roughly 11 days of antigen culture, PBMC TCR beta CDR3s were sequenced. Controls used an HIV-1 Nef peptide pool or no peptide. The study's findings and limits: Compared with monoreactive clones, crossreactive clones showed significantly weaker SARS-CoV-2 expansion.

V gave up 5 bases and J gave up 2 bases, with 15 bases separating them. This CDR3 comprises 15 residues. Germline V lookup: CDR1 SGHAT, CDR2 FQNNGV. Before the COVID-19 pandemic, during about 2011-2019, CD4+ T cells were taken from unexposed donors. CD4+ T cells were isolated from the cells after 10 days of culture. As cell numbers allowed, unexposed-donor CD4+ T cells faced SARS-CoV-2 S/N and four cold-coronavirus spikes. The sequence came from a human donor in good health. The genes are TRBV11-2 and TRBJ2-5; unclear D gene. The sample comprised CD4+ T cells from PBMCs, cultured in vitro. The CDR3 DNA is TGTGCCAGCAGCCCACTCGGAGAGAGTCAAGAGACCCAGTACTTC. Translation: CASSPLGESQETQYF. The full variable domain, completed using reference TRBV11-2 and TRBJ2-5, is EAGVAQSPRYKIIEKRQSVAFWCNPISGHATLYWYQQILGQGPKLLIQFQNNGVVDDSQLPKDRFSAERLKGVDSTLKIQPAKLEDSAVYLCASSPLGESQETQYFGPGTRLLVL.